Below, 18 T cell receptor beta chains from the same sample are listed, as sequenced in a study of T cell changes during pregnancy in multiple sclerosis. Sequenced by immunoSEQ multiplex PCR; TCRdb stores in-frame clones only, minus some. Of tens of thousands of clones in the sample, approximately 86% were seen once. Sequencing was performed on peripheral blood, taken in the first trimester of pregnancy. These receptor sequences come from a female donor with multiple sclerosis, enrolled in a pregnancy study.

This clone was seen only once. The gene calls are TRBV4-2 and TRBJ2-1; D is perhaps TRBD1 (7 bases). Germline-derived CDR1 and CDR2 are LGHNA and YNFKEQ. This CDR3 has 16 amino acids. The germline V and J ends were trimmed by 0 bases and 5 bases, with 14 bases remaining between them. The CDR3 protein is CASSQDYQGGNNEQFF. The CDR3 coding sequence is TGTGCCAGCAGCCAAGATTATCAGGGGGGCAACAATGAGCAGTTCTTC.

Written as DNA, the CDR3 is TGTGCCTGGAGTGCAGGGGATAGGACTGAAGCTTTCTTT. Translating it yields CAWSAGDRTEAFF. This chain uses TRBV30 with TRBJ1-1; perhaps TRBD1 as D (6 bases). Trimming took off 1 base at V and 5 bases at J, with 11 bases between the two ends. CDR3 length: 13 residues. CDR1 and CDR2 from the germline V gene are GTSNPN and SVGIG (reference sequence).

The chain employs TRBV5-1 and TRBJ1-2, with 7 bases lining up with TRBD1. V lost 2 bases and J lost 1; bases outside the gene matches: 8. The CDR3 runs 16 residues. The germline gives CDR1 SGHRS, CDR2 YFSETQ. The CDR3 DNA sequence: TGCGCCAGCAGCTTTGGCGTGGGACAGATTAACTATGGCTACACCTTC. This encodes CASSFGVGQINYGYTF.

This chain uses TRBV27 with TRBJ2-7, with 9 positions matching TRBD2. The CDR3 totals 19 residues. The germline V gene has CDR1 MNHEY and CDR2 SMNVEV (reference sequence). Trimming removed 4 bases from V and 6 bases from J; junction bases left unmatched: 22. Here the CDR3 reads CASSSDPWGYSGRPSEQYF. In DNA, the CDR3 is TGTGCCAGCAGTTCCGACCCTTGGGGCTATAGCGGGAGACCCTCCGAGCAGTACTTC.

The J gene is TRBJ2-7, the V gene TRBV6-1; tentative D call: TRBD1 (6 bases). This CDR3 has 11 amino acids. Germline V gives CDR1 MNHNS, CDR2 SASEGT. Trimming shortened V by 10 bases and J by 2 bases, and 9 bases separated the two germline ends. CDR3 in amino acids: CATRTAYEQYF. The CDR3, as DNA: TGTGCCACCCGGACAGCCTACGAGCAGTACTTC.

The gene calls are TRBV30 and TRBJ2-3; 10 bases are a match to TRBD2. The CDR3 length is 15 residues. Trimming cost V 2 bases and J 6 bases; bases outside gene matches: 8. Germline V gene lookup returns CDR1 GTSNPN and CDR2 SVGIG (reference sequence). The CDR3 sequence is CAWSLRLAGVDTQYF. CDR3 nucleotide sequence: TGTGCCTGGAGTCTTCGGCTAGCGGGAGTGGATACGCAGTATTTT.

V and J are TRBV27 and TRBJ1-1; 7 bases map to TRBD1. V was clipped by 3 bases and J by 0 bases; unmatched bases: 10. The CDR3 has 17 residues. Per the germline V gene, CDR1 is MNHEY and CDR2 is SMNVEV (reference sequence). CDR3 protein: CASSLSGQRHMNTEAFF. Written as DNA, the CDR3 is TGTGCCAGCAGTTTGTCGGGACAGCGCCACATGAACACTGAAGCTTTCTTT.

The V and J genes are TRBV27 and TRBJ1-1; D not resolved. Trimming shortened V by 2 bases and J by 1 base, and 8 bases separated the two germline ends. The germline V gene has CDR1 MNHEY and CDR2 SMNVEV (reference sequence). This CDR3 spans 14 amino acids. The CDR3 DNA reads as TGTGCCAGCAGTTTAAACCCAGGGAACACTGAAGCTTTCTTT. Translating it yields CASSLNPGNTEAFF.

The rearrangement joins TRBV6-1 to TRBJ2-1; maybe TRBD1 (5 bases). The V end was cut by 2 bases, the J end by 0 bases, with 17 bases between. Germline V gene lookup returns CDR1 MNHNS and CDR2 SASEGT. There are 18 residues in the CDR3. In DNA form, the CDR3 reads TGTGCCAGCAGTGAAAGGGTCAGGACACGGAGCTCCTACAATGAGCAGTTCTTC. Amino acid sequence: CASSERVRTRSSYNEQFF.

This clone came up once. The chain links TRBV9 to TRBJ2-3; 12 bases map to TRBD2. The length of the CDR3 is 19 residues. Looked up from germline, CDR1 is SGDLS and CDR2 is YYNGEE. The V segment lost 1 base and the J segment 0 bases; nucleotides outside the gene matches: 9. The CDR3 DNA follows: TGTGCCAGCAGCGTATCCCCCGGGACTAGCGGGTGGAGCACAGATACGCAGTATTTT. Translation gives CASSVSPGTSGWSTDTQYF. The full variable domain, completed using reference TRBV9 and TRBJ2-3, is DSGVTQTPKHLITATGQRVTLRCSPRSGDLSVYWYQQSLDQGLQFLIQYYNGEERAKGNILERFSAQQFPDLHSELNLSSLELGDSALYFCASSVSPGTSGWSTDTQYFGPGTRLTVL.

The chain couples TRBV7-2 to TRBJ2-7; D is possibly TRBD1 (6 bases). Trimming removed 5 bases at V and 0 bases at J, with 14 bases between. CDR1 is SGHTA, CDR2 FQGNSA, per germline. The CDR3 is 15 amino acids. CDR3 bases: TGTGCCAGCAGCCTACAGGGTTTTTTCTCCTACGAGCAGTACTTC. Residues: CASSLQGFFSYEQYF.

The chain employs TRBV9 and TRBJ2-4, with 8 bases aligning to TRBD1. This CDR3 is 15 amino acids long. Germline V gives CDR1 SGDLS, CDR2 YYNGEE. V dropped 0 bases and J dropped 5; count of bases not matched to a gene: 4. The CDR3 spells CASSVAGGRENIQYF. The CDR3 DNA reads TGTGCCAGCAGCGTAGCAGGGGGCAGGGAAAACATTCAGTACTTC.

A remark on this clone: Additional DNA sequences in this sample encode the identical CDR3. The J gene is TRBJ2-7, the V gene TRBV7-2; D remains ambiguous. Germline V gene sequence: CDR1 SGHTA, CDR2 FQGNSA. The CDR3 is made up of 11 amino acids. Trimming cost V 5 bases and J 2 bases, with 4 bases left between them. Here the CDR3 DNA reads TGTGCCAGCAGCCCTGCCTACGAGCAGTACTTC. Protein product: CASSPAYEQYF.

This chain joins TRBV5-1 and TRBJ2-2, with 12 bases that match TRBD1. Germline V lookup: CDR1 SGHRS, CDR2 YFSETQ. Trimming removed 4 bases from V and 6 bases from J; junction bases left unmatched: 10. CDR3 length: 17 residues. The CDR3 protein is CASSRTGTGGSAGELFF. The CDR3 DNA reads TGCGCCAGCAGCCGAACCGGGACAGGGGGCTCGGCCGGGGAGCTGTTTTTT.

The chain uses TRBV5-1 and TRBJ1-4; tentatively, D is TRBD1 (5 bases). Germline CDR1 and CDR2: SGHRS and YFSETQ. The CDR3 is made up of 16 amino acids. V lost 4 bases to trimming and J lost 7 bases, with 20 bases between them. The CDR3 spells CASSLGLDGLSEKLFF. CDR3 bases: TGCGCCAGCAGCCTGGGACTAGACGGCCTTTCTGAAAAACTGTTTTTT.

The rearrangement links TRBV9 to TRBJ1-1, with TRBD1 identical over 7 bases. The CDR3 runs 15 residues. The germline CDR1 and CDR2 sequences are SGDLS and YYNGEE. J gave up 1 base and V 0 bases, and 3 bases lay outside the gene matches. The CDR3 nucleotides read TGTGCCAGCAGCGTAGAGGGACAGCCGAACACTGAAGCTTTCTTT. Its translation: CASSVEGQPNTEAFF. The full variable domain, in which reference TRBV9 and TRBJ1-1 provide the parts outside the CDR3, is DSGVTQTPKHLITATGQRVTLRCSPRSGDLSVYWYQQSLDQGLQFLIQYYNGEERAKGNILERFSAQQFPDLHSELNLSSLELGDSALYFCASSVEGQPNTEAFFGQGTRLTVV.

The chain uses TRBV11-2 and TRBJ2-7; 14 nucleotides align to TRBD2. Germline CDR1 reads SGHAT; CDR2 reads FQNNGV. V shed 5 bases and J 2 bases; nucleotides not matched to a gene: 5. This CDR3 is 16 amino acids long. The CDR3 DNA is TGTGCCAGCAGCGCCAGACTAGCGGGAGGGACCTACGAGCAGTACTTC. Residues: CASSARLAGGTYEQYF. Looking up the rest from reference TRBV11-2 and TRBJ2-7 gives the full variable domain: EAGVAQSPRYKIIEKRQSVAFWCNPISGHATLYWYQQILGQGPKLLIQFQNNGVVDDSQLPKDRFSAERLKGVDSTLKIQPAKLEDSAVYLCASSARLAGGTYEQYFGPGTRLTVT.

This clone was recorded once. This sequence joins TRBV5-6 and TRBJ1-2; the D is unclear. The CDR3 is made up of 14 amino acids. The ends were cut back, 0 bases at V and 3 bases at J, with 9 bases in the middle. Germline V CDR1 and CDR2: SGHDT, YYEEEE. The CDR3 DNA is TGTGCCAGCAGCTTGGCTATCCAGGACTATGGCTACACCTTC. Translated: CASSLAIQDYGYTF.